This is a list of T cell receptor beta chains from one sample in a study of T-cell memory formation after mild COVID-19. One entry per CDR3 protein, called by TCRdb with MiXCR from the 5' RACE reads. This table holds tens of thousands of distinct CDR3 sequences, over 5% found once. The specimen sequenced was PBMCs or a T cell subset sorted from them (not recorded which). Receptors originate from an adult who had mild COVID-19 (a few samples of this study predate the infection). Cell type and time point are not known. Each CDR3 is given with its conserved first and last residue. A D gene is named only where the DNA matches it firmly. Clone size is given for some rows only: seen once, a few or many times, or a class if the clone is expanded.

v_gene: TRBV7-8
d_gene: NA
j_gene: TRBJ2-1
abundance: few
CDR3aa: CASTQTRVVNEQFF
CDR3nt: TGTGCCAGCACCCAGACACGAGTAGTCAATGAGCAGTTCTTC

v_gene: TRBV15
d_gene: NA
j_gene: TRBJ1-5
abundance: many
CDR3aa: CATSRRRDIVNQPQHF
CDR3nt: TGTGCCACCAGCAGACGCCGGGACATTGTCAATCAGCCCCAGCATTTT

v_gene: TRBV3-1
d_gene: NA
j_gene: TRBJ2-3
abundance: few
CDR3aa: CASRPTVGVLASGTDTQYF
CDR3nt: TGTGCCAGCAGACCTACCGTTGGGGTGTTAGCGAGCGGCACAGATACGCAGTATTTT

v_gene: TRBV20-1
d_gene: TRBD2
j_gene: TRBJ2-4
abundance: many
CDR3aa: CSARASGRALEIGKNIQYF
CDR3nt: TGCAGTGCTAGGGCTAGCGGGAGGGCCTTAGAAATCGGCAAAAACATTCAGTACTTC

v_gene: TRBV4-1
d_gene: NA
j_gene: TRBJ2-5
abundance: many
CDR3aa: CASSRQSGGGETQYF
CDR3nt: TGCGCCAGCAGCCGACAAAGTGGAGGCGGAGAGACCCAGTACTTC

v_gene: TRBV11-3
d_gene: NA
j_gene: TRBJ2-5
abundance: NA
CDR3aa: CASSLDGSRETQYF
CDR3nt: TGTGCCAGCAGCTTAGATGGCTCACGGGAGACCCAGTACTTC

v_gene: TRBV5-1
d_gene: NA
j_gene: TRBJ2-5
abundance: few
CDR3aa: CASRSTTAETQYF
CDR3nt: TGCGCCAGCAGGTCCACTACCGCCGAGACCCAGTACTTC

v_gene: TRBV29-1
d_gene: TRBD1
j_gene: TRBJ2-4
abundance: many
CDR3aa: CSVAQGENIQYF
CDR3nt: TGCAGCGTTGCGCAGGGGGAAAACATTCAGTACTTC

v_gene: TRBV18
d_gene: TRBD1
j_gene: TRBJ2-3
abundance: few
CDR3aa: CASSLITGQGAQTTDTQYF
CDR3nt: TGTGCCAGCTCACTCATCACGGGACAGGGGGCCCAGACCACAGATACGCAGTATTTT

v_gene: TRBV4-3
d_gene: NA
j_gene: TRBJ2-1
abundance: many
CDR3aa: CASSQDGGAIGNEQFF
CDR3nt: TGCGCCAGCAGCCAAGATGGAGGGGCAATCGGTAATGAGCAGTTCTTC

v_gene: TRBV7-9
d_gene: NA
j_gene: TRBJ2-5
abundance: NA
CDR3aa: CASSLGHSGETQYF
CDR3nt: TGTGCCAGCAGCTTAGGCCACTCCGGAGAGACCCAGTACTTC

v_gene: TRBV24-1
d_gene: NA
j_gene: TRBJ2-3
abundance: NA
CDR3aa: CATSRQGSTDTQYF
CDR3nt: TGTGCCACCAGTCGGCAGGGCTCCACAGATACGCAGTATTTT

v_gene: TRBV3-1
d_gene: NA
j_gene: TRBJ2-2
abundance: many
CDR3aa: CASSLGGARTGELFF
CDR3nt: TGTGCCAGCAGCCTAGGGGGGGCTCGCACCGGGGAGCTGTTTTTT

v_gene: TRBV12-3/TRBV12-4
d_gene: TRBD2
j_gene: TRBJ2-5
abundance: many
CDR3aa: CASSSLLAGGPGRQETQYF
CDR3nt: TGTGCCAGCAGTTCACTTTTGGCGGGAGGGCCGGGAAGGCAAGAGACCCAGTACTTC

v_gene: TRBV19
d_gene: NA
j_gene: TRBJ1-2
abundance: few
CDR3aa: CASRSDRLYGYTF
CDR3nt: TGTGCCAGTAGGTCGGACAGATTGTATGGCTACACCTTC

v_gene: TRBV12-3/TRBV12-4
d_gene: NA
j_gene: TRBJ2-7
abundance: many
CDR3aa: CASSFSSSEQYF
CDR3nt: TGTGCCAGCAGTTTCAGTTCCTCCGAGCAGTACTTC

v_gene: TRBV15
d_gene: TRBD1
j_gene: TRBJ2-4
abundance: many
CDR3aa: CATSSGKAGGAKNIQYF
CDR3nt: TGTGCCACCAGCAGTGGGAAGGCAGGGGGAGCCAAAAACATTCAGTACTTC

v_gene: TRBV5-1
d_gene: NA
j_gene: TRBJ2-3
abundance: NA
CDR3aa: CASSWTSTDTQYF
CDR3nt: TGCGCCAGCAGCTGGACTAGCACAGATACGCAGTATTTT

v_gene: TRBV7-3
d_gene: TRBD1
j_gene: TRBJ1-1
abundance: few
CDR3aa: CASSPSGTGGSEAFF
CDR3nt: TGTGCCAGCAGCCCGTCCGGGACAGGGGGCTCTGAAGCTTTCTTT

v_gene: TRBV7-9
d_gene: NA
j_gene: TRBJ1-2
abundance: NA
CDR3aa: CASSVGGIYDYGYTF
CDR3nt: TGTGCCAGCAGCGTTGGGGGCATTTACGACTATGGCTACACCTTC

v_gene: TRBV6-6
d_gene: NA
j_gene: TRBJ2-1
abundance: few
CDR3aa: CASSYTSYNEQFF
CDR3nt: TGTGCCAGCAGTTATACATCTTACAATGAGCAGTTCTTC

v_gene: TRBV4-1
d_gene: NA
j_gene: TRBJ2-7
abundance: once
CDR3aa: CASSQVLEVTSYEQYF
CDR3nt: TGCGCCAGCAGCCAAGTTCTTGAGGTAACGTCCTACGAGCAGTACTTC

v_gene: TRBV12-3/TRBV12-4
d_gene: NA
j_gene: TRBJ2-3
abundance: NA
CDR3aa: CASRRRGFSTDTQYF
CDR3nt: TGTGCCAGCAGGAGGCGAGGATTTAGCACAGATACGCAGTATTTT

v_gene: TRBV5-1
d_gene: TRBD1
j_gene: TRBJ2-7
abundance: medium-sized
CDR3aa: CASSPFGGQVTYEQYF
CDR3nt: TGCGCCAGCAGCCCCTTTGGAGGACAGGTAACCTACGAGCAGTACTTC

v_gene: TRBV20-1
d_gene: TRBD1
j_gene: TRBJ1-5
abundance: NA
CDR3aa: CSARRQGSLSNQPQHF
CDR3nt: TGCAGTGCAAGAAGACAGGGGTCCCTTAGCAATCAGCCCCAGCATTTT

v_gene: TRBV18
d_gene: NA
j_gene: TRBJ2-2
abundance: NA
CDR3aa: CASSPIPQSNTGELFF
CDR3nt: TGTGCCAGCTCACCAATTCCACAGTCGAACACCGGGGAGCTGTTTTTT

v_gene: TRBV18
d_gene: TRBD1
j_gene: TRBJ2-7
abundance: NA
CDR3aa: CASSPPGQGHEQYF
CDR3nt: TGTGCCAGCTCACCTCCGGGACAGGGACACGAGCAGTACTTC

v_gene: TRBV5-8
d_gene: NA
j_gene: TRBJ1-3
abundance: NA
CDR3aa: CASSLRGGNTIYF
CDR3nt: TGTGCCAGCAGCTTAAGGGGTGGAAACACCATATATTTT

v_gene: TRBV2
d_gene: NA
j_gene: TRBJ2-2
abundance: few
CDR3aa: CASSPQVNTGELFF
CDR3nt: TGTGCCAGCAGCCCCCAGGTCAACACCGGGGAGCTGTTTTTT

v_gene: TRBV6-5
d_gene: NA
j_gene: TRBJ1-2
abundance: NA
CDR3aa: CASSYSRVFSYGYTF
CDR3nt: TGTGCCAGCAGTTACTCGAGGGTCTTCAGTTATGGCTACACCTTC

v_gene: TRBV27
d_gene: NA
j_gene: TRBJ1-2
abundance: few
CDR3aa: CASSLISAGFGYTF
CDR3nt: TGTGCCAGCAGTTTAATTTCAGCAGGGTTTGGCTACACCTTC

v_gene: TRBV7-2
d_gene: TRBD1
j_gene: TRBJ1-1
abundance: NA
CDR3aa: CASSFFRDRNTEAFF
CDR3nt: TGTGCCAGCAGCTTCTTTAGGGACAGGAACACTGAAGCTTTCTTT

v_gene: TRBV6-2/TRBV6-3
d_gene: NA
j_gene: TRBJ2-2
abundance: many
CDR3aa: CASSYSDKDTGELFF
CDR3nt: TGTGCCAGCAGTTACTCGGATAAGGACACCGGGGAGCTGTTTTTT

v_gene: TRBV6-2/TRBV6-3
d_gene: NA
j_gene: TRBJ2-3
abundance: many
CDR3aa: CASSQTPLGQYF
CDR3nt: TGTGCCAGCAGCCAGACCCCGCTCGGGCAGTATTTT

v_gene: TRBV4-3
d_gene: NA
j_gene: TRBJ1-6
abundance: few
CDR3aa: CASSQVRLPPLHF
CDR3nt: TGCGCCAGCAGCCAAGTCAGGCTCCCACCCCTCCACTTT

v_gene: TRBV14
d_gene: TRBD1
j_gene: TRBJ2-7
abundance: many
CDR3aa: CASSFSGTGGHEQYF
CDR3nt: TGTGCCAGCAGCTTTTCCGGGACAGGGGGACACGAGCAGTACTTC

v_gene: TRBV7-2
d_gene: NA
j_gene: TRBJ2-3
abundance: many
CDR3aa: CASSSHGTSHYTQYF
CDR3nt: TGTGCCAGCAGCTCCCACGGTACTTCCCATTATACGCAGTATTTT

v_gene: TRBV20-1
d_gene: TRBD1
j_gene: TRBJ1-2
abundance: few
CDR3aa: CSAPSTGGHYGYTF
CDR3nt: TGCAGTGCTCCTTCGACAGGGGGACACTATGGCTACACCTTC

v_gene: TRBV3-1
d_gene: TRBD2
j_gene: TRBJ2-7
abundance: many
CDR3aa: CASSRTSGGAYEQYF
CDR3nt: TGTGCCAGCAGCCGGACTAGCGGGGGGGCCTACGAGCAGTACTTC

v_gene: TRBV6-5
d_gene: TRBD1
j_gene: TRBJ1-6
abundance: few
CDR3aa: CASSYSGTGYNSPLHF
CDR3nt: TGTGCCAGCAGTTACTCAGGGACAGGGTATAATTCACCCCTCCACTTT

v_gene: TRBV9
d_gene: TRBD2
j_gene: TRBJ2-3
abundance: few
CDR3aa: CASSADPGRTDTQYF
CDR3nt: TGTGCCAGCAGCGCCGATCCCGGGAGGACAGATACGCAGTATTTT

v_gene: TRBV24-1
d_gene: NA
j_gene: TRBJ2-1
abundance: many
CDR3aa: CATSGHRETSNEQFF
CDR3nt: TGTGCCACCAGTGGCCACAGGGAAACGAGCAATGAGCAGTTCTTC

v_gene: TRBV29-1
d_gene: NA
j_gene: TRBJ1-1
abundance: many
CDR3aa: CSGTENTEAFF
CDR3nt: TGCAGCGGAACAGAGAACACTGAAGCTTTCTTT

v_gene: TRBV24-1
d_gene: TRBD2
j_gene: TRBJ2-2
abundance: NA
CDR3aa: CATSDLAGDTGELFF
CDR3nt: TGTGCCACCAGTGATTTAGCGGGGGACACCGGGGAGCTGTTTTTT

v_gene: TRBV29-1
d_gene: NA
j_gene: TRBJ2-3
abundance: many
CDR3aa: CSVLSPDTQYF
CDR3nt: TGCAGCGTCCTTTCGCCAGATACGCAGTATTTT

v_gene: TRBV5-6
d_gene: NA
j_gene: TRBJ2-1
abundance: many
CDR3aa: CASSLDLENEQFF
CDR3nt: TGTGCCAGCAGCTTGGACTTGGAGAATGAGCAGTTCTTC

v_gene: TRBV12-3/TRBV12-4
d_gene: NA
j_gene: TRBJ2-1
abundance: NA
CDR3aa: CASSWYGEQFF
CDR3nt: TGTGCCAGCAGTTGGTACGGTGAGCAGTTCTTC

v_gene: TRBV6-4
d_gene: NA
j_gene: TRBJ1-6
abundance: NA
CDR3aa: CASSDSRGGNSPLHF
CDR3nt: TGTGCCAGCAGTGACTCCAGGGGAGGTAATTCACCCCTCCACTTT

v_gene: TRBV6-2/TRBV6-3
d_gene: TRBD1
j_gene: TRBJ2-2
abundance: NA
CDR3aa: CASRGTGQSGELFF
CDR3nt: TGTGCCAGCAGGGGTACGGGACAGTCCGGGGAGCTGTTTTTT

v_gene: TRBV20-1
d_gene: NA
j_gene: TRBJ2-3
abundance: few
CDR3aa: CSASWRASTDTQYF
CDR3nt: TGCAGTGCTAGTTGGCGGGCATCCACAGATACGCAGTATTTT